Shown below are 10 T cell receptor beta chains from a single sample sequenced in a study of cytomegalovirus exposure and HLA in healthy donors. Primers: 60 Vbeta forward and 13 Jbeta reverse. Sequencing was performed with immunoSEQ multiplex PCR; in TCRdb, only in-frame clones are kept and a portion is missing. The sample includes 110,000 to 150,000 clones, 84% of them seen just once. The material sequenced was PBMCs. The receptors originated from a boy aged 2 to 10 in good health and CMV-seronegative.

CDR3 protein: CASSARQGWELFF. CDR3 sequence (DNA): TGTGCCAGCAGCGCCAGACAGGGCTGGGAGCTGTTTTTT. V is TRBV9 and J is TRBJ2-2, with 7 bases aligning to TRBD1. The CDR3 consists of 13 residues. Germline values: CDR1 SGDLS, CDR2 YYNGEE. V lost 3 bases, J lost 9 bases, and 5 bases stayed unmatched.

The V and J genes are TRBV20-1 and TRBJ1-1, with a weak D call TRBD1 (5 bases). This CDR3 is built from 11 residues. V shed 3 bases and J shed 11 bases, with 13 bases lying between them. Germline values: CDR1 DFQATT, CDR2 SNEGSKA (reference sequence). CDR3 bases: TGCAGTGCTAGTTTGGGGAGGGGCGCTTTCTTT. This gives the protein CSASLGRGAFF.

This clone came up a few times. The chain combines TRBV18 with TRBJ1-1; D might be TRBD1 (5 bases). Looked up from germline, CDR1 is KGHSH and CDR2 is LQKENI. CDR3 size: 15 residues. Trimming shortened V by 3 bases and J by 4 bases, and 15 bases separated the two germline ends. The CDR3 protein is CASSPQGQTGTEAFF. In DNA, the CDR3 is TGTGCCAGCTCACCTCAGGGCCAGACGGGCACTGAAGCTTTCTTT.

The chain combines TRBV29-1 with TRBJ2-5; 9 bases agree with TRBD1. The V gene end was trimmed by 0 bases and the J gene end by 5 bases; junction bases not matched to a gene: 10. Per the germline V gene, CDR1 is SQVTM and CDR2 is ANQGSEA. This CDR3 is 16 amino acids long. The CDR3 spells CSVEEWDRAPDETQYF. The CDR3 bases are TGCAGCGTTGAAGAGTGGGACAGGGCCCCCGATGAGACCCAGTACTTC.

There are a few counts of this clone. V is TRBV6-1 and J is TRBJ1-1; D perhaps matches TRBD1 (6 bases). Germline CDR1 reads MNHNS; CDR2 reads SASEGT. With 6 bases removed from V and 2 bases from J, the gap between germline ends came to 13 bases. The CDR3 is 14 residues long. CDR3 sequence reads: CASSKTGPNTEAFF. The CDR3 region has the DNA TGTGCCAGCAGCAAAACAGGGCCAAACACTGAAGCTTTCTTT.

This chain connects TRBV28 to TRBJ1-1; D is undetermined. The CDR3 totals 12 residues. Trimming removed 4 bases at V and 3 bases at J, with 6 bases between. The germline V gene has CDR1 MDHEN and CDR2 SYDVKM. The CDR3 DNA reads TGTGCCAGCAGTTCCAGTTACACTGAAGCTTTCTTT. Protein sequence: CASSSSYTEAFF.

The gene calls are TRBV28 and TRBJ1-1; 10 bases agree with TRBD1. Germline trimming cut 3 bases from V and 5 bases from J; bases unmatched to any gene: 3. The CDR3 runs 14 residues. CDR1 is MDHEN, CDR2 SYDVKM, per germline. The CDR3 DNA follows: TGTGCCAGCAGTTTCGACAGGGGGCTGACTGAAGCTTTCTTT. Translation: CASSFDRGLTEAFF.

V and J are TRBV6-6 and TRBJ2-3, with 7 nucleotides matching TRBD1. The CDR3 has 15 amino acids. Per the germline V gene, CDR1 is MNHNY and CDR2 is SVGAGI (reference sequence). Germline trimming cut 2 bases from V and 1 base from J; bases unmatched to any gene: 3. The DNA of the CDR3 is TGTGCCAGCAGTTACCCCGGACAGGGCACAGATACGCAGTATTTT. It is translated as CASSYPGQGTDTQYF.

The chain joins TRBV20-1 to TRBJ2-1; D remains ambiguous. Trimming took 3 bases from V and 8 from J, leaving 5 bases between them. CDR1 is DFQATT, CDR2 SNEGSKA, per germline (reference sequence). The CDR3 sequence is 10 residues long. CDR3 sequence: CSASIDEQFF. CDR3 DNA sequence: TGCAGTGCTAGTATCGATGAGCAGTTCTTC.

The J gene is TRBJ2-3, the V gene TRBV29-1; perhaps TRBD1 as D (6 bases). CDR3 size: 13 residues. Germline V gene sequence: CDR1 SQVTM, CDR2 ANQGSEA. V gave up 1 base and J gave up 5 bases, with 10 bases separating them. This CDR3 is CSVEAQGQDTQYF. CDR3 nucleotides: TGCAGCGTTGAAGCCCAGGGGCAAGATACGCAGTATTTT.